The sequence of this T cell receptor (beta chain) was determined in a study of neoadjuvant anti-PD-1 for oral cavity cancer. TCRdb keeps only in-frame clones here, not all; method: immunoSEQ multiplex PCR. The sample has 60,000 to 75,000 clones; roughly 84% are singletons. Germline CDR1 is SGHKS and CDR2 is YYEKEE (reference sequence). Trimming removed 9 bases from V and 0 bases from J; junction bases left unmatched: 4. The CDR3 covers 14 residues. This clone was counted a few times. The TCR sequence derives from a person between 35 and 79 years old with oral cavity squamous cell carcinoma. Sequencing was performed on PBMCs, taken before nivolumab (anti-PD-1) treatment. J is TRBJ2-2 and V is TRBV5-5; 8 nucleotides match TRBD1. This CDR3 is CATRDRSNTGELFF. The CDR3 DNA reads TGTGCCACCAGGGACAGGTCGAACACCGGGGAGCTGTTTTTT.